Listed here are 19 T cell receptor beta chains from one sample, sequenced in a study of T cell responses to AZD1222 COVID-19 vaccine. Generated by immunoSEQ multiplex PCR, the TCRdb table keeps only in-frame clones and is missing some. Of more than 85,000 clones listed, around 90% are singletons. The sample was peripheral blood, taken 28 days after the second AZD1222 dose. These receptors were obtained from an adult who received the AZD1222 COVID-19 vaccine.

The chain joins TRBV5-4 to TRBJ1-2; D is ambiguous. V was clipped by 3 bases and J by 3 bases, with 9 bases between them. The CDR3 extends over 13 amino acids. The germline CDR1 and CDR2 sequences are SGHNT and YYREEE (reference sequence). CDR3 protein: CASSSANYYGYTF. CDR3 DNA: TGTGCCAGCAGCTCCGCCAACTACTATGGCTACACCTTC.

The chain links TRBV6-1 to TRBJ2-1; D unresolved. This CDR3 spans 16 amino acids. CDR1 and CDR2 from the germline V gene are MNHNS and SASEGT. V was cut by 1 base and J by 7 bases, with 17 bases left in between. CDR3 protein: CASSEDQSRFVNEQFF. The CDR3 DNA sequence: TGTGCCAGCAGTGAAGATCAATCCCGTTTTGTGAATGAGCAGTTCTTC.

The chain employs TRBV6-6 and TRBJ1-1; no definite D call. The CDR3 runs to 12 residues. CDR1 MNHNY and CDR2 SVGAGI come from the germline V gene (reference sequence). V was trimmed by 2 bases and J by 1 base, leaving 2 bases between them. The CDR3 loop reads CASSYENTEAFF. The CDR3 DNA reads TGTGCCAGCAGTTACGAGAACACTGAAGCTTTCTTT.

The chain is built from TRBV6-2 or TRBV6-3 and TRBJ1-4, with D hard to call. Germline CDR1 and CDR2: MNHEY and SVGEGT. The CDR3 is 13 residues long. V lost 5 bases and J 10 bases, leaving 14 bases between the germline ends. CDR3 in amino acids: CASSTGGLRKLFF. The CDR3 nucleotides are TGTGCCAGCAGTACCGGAGGGTTACGAAAACTGTTTTTT.

This clone was seen just once. This chain links TRBV21-1 with TRBJ1-2. TRBV21-1 is reported as a pseudogene. The CDR3 runs 16 residues. The CDR3 loop is CASSLYGGQEGGGYTF. CDR3 DNA sequence: TGTGCCAGCAGCCTTTATGGAGGTCAGGAGGGTGGCGGCTACACCTTC.

V is TRBV18 and J is TRBJ2-7; D remains unclear. Germline V lookup: CDR1 KGHSH, CDR2 LQKENI. This CDR3 is 14 amino acids long. V was pared by 3 bases and J by 1 base, with 10 bases between. CDR3 sequence (DNA): TGTGCCAGCTCACCTACCACACAATCCTACGAGCAGTACTTC. Protein product: CASSPTTQSYEQYF. Full variable domain (rest looked up from reference TRBV18 and TRBJ2-7): NAGVMQNPRHLVRRRGQEARLRCSPMKGHSHVYWYRQLPEEGLKFMVYLQKENIIDESGMPKERFSAEFPKEGPSILRIQQVVRGDSAAYFCASSPTTQSYEQYFGPGTRLTVT.

This chain connects TRBV6-5 to TRBJ2-5; TRBD2 matches at 11 bases. Germline CDR1 is MNHEY and CDR2 is SVGAGI. The CDR3 extends over 14 amino acids. After removal of 6 bases from V and 5 bases from J, the junction contained 5 bases not matched to a gene. The DNA of the CDR3 is TGTGCCAGCAGCGTAGGGACTAGCGGCGAGACCCAGTACTTC. Its translation is CASSVGTSGETQYF.

The CDR3, as DNA: TGTGCCAGCTCACCCAGGGTCGGGGAGCAGTACTTC. Protein product: CASSPRVGEQYF. The chain carries TRBV18 and TRBJ2-7; D might be TRBD1 (5 bases). CDR3 length: 12 residues. Trimming cost V 3 bases and J 7 bases, with 10 bases left between them. The germline V gene encodes CDR1 KGHSH and CDR2 LQKENI.

The rearrangement uses TRBV7-8 and TRBJ1-1, with TRBD1 identical over 8 bases. The V gene's germline CDR1 is SGHVS and CDR2 FQNEAQ. The CDR3 runs 16 residues. V shed 0 bases, J shed 7 bases, and the junction held 10 bases outside the gene matches. The CDR3 DNA sequence: TGTGCCAGCAGCTTAGCCACAGGGGGGTGGACGGGTGAAGCTTTCTTT. Protein: CASSLATGGWTGEAFF.

This chain links TRBV7-2 with TRBJ2-2; D is possibly TRBD2 (6 bases). The CDR3 spans 17 residues. The V end was cut by 0 bases, the J end by 5 bases, with 16 bases between. The V gene's germline CDR1 is SGHTA and CDR2 FQGNSA. CDR3 protein: CASSLAPPSAFTGELFF. As DNA, the CDR3 is TGTGCCAGCAGCTTAGCCCCTCCTAGCGCCTTTACCGGGGAGCTGTTTTTT.

The V and J genes are TRBV19 and TRBJ2-1, with a possible D match to TRBD1 (6 bases). This CDR3 contains 13 residues. V dropped 5 bases and J dropped 11 bases, with 16 bases sitting between them. CDR1 and CDR2 from the germline V gene are LNHDA and SQIVND (reference sequence). CDR3 residues: CASSETQGLKQFF. The CDR3, as DNA: TGTGCCAGTAGTGAAACACAGGGTCTTAAGCAGTTCTTC.

The rearrangement joins TRBV7-9 to TRBJ1-1, with 8 bases fitting TRBD1. Germline CDR1 is SEHNR and CDR2 is FQNEAQ (reference sequence). The CDR3 totals 14 residues. The J segment lost 9 bases and the V segment lost 0 bases, leaving 6 bases of the junction unmatched. Here the CDR3 DNA reads TGTGCCAGCAGCTTAGCTACAGGGGGTACGAAAGCTTTCTTT. Translation: CASSLATGGTKAFF. The whole variable domain, remainder taken from reference TRBV7-9 and TRBJ1-1, is DTGVSQNPRHKITKRGQNVTFRCDPISEHNRLYWYRQTLGQGPEFLTYFQNEAQLEKSRLLSDRFSAERPKGSFSTLEIQRTEQGDSAMYLCASSLATGGTKAFFGQGTRLTVV.

This clone appeared once. This chain connects TRBV29-1 to TRBJ2-5; a possible D gene is TRBD2 (5 bases). Germline CDR1 SQVTM, CDR2 ANQGSEA. V lost 5 bases to trimming and J lost 5 bases, with 15 bases between them. This CDR3 has 13 amino acids. The CDR3 region is CSVLPPGTETQYF. The CDR3, as DNA: TGCAGCGTTCTACCTCCGGGAACGGAGACCCAGTACTTC.

The chain combines TRBV12-3 or TRBV12-4 with TRBJ1-1, with D tentatively TRBD1 (6 bases). The length of the CDR3 is 13 residues. The V and J ends lost 5 bases and 4 bases respectively, with 11 bases between them. DNA for the CDR3: TGTGCCAGCAGTCTGGACAGCCGCACTGAAGCTTTCTTT. Protein product: CASSLDSRTEAFF.

This clone was picked up one time. The J gene is TRBJ2-7, the V gene TRBV10-3, with 7 bases matching TRBD1. The V segment lost 5 bases and the J segment 3 bases; nucleotides outside the gene matches: 4. The CDR3 sequence is 13 residues long. Germline V lookup: CDR1 ENHRY, CDR2 SYGVKD. CDR3 bases: TGTGCCATCAGTTCGGGACAGAGCTACGAGCAGTACTTC. Translation gives CAISSGQSYEQYF.

The chain links TRBV6-5 to TRBJ2-7, with D hard to call. The CDR3 totals 13 residues. Germline V CDR1 and CDR2: MNHEY, SVGAGI. V was pared by 0 bases and J by 3 bases, with 6 bases between. The CDR3 DNA reads TGTGCCAGCAGTTACTCTAGCCACTACGAGCAGTACTTC. Translation: CASSYSSHYEQYF.

The rearrangement uses TRBV10-3 and TRBJ2-2, with TRBD1 matching 10 bases. The ends lost 10 bases at V and 5 bases at J; junction bases unmatched: 10. Germline V gene sequence: CDR1 ENHRY, CDR2 SYGVKD. CDR3 length: 15 amino acids. CDR3 coding DNA: TGTGCCACCGGAGGGGACAGGGGTTTTACCGGGGAGCTGTTTTTT. Translating gives CATGGDRGFTGELFF.

This clone was observed a single time. This chain joins TRBV10-3 and TRBJ2-7, with 16 bases fitting TRBD2. The length of the CDR3 is 16 residues. Germline CDR1 is ENHRY and CDR2 is SYGVKD. Trimming removed 5 bases from V and 3 bases from J; junction bases left unmatched: 4. In DNA, the CDR3 is TGTGCCATCAGTCCGGGACTAGCGGGGGGGAGCTACGAGCAGTACTTC. It specifies CAISPGLAGGSYEQYF.

This clone was picked up one time. Compared with germline, one end of the junction differs, possibly owing to a read error. The V call is TRBV7-7, the J call TRBJ2-7; D is unresolved. The germline gives CDR1 SSHAT, CDR2 FNYEAQ (reference sequence). The CDR3 contains 13 residues. The CDR3 spells CASSLVLFDEQYF. For the CDR3, the DNA is TGTGCTAGCAGCTTAGTGTTATTTGACGAGCAGTACTTC.